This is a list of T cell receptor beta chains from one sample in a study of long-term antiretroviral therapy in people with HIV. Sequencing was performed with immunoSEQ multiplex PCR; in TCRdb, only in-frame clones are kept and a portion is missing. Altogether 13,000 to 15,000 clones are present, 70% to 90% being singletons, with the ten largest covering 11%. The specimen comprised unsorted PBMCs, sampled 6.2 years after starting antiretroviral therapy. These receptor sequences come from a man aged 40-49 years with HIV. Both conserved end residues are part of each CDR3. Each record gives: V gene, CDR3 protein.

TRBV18	CASSRQGNTEAFF
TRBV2	CASLFGLAGHQETQYF
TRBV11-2	CASSLVGGTGELFF
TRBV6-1	CASREIGQGGYTF
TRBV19	CASSIPLSSGNTIYF
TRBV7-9	CASNEAGTGGFF
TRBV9	CASSVDGKETQYF
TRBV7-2	CASSPRQYGYTF
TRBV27	CASSPWGNQPQHF
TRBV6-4	CASSVSGITGELFF
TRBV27	CASSFWGSGNTDTQYF
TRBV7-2	CASSLEATGPYEQYF
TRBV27	CASSLSKTVSGNTIYF
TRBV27	CASSLFTPRDREGVLQLQPQHF
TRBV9	CASSATGGRTEAFF
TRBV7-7	CASSLEGRGNEQFF
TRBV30	CAWSVPGTAGGTIYF
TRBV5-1	CASSLWTNQETQYF
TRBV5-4	CASSLGPRDTEAFF
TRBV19	CASSPSVPSGLDEQFF